The 14 T cell receptor beta chains below come from one sample, sequenced in a study of blood T cell repertoires in COVID-19 (dated by TCRdb to between 2020 and 2021). Receptors were amplified or captured by the immunoSEQ multiplex PCR assay. TCRdb's version of the immuneACCESS table is confined to in-frame rearrangements and falls short of the full clone set. An unresolved V gene accounts for under half of the shortfall where checked; the remainder is of unknown origin. The sample yields approximately 210,000 clones; approximately 84% were counted once. Of the sample, 1.9% is held by the ten largest clones. The sample comprised peripheral blood. These receptors all stem from a man aged 40-49 years with active or convalescent COVID-19.

The chain links TRBV7-8 to TRBJ2-3, with TRBD2 matching over 10 bases. This CDR3 has 18 residues. Germline values: CDR1 SGHVS, CDR2 FQNEAQ. The V gene end was trimmed by 0 bases and the J gene end by 3 bases; junction bases not matched to a gene: 9. In DNA, the CDR3 is TGTGCCAGCAGCTTAGCGTTCACTAGCGGGGTTCGTACAGATACGCAGTATTTT. Amino acids: CASSLAFTSGVRTDTQYF.

This clone was recorded only once. The gene calls are TRBV1 and TRBJ2-1; the table's TRBD2 call for D was not verified on the DNA. TRBV1 is tagged as a pseudogene. The CDR3 length is 11 residues. In nucleotides, the CDR3 is TGCACCAGCAGCCAGGAGAATGAGCAGTTCTTC. Its protein is CTSSQENEQFF.

The rearrangement links TRBV9 to TRBJ1-1, with a tentative D call TRBD1 (6 bases). Trimming left V 1 base short and J 4 bases short, with 14 bases between. The CDR3 has 15 residues. Germline V lookup: CDR1 SGDLS, CDR2 YYNGEE. This CDR3 is CASSVTGFAATEAFF. Written as DNA, the CDR3 is TGTGCCAGCAGCGTAACAGGGTTCGCGGCCACTGAAGCTTTCTTT.

The chain uses TRBV30 and TRBJ2-4, with TRBD1 identical over 7 bases. CDR1 GTSNPN and CDR2 SVGIG come from the germline V gene (reference sequence). J lost 6 bases, V lost 3 bases, and 11 bases had no gene match. This CDR3 has 15 residues. The chain's CDR3 is CAWRPLGGAGNIQYF. The CDR3 nucleotides are TGTGCCTGGAGGCCGCTAGGGGGCGCGGGAAACATTCAGTACTTC.

The chain couples TRBV15 to TRBJ1-4, with 8 positions matching TRBD1. Germline values: CDR1 LNHNV, CDR2 YYDKDF (reference sequence). This CDR3 region has 14 residues. Losses at the gene ends were 4 bases for V and 4 bases for J; bases not matched to a gene: 2. DNA for the CDR3: TGTGCCACCAGCATGACAGGGGATAATGAAAAACTGTTTTTT. Translated: CATSMTGDNEKLFF.

CDR3 sequence (DNA): TGTGCCAGCAGCTTAGAAGGGGGCCGGGAAGCTTTCTTT. It translates to CASSLEGGREAFF. The chain is built from TRBV7-9 and TRBJ1-1, with 7 bases fitting TRBD1. V gave up 1 base and J gave up 8 bases; unmatched junction bases: 4. Germline CDR1 is SEHNR and CDR2 is FQNEAQ (reference sequence). The CDR3 is 13 amino acids.

CDR3 DNA sequence: TGTGCCAGCAGCGACCCGGGACAGGTTTTCGGGGAGCTGTTTTTT. This codes for CASSDPGQVFGELFF. The chain has TRBV5-4 and TRBJ2-2; 8 bases fit TRBD1. Looked up from germline, CDR1 is SGHNT and CDR2 is YYREEE (reference sequence). The CDR3 totals 15 residues. V was clipped by 4 bases and J by 7 bases; unmatched bases: 9.

This chain connects TRBV7-6 to TRBJ2-1, with 14 bases lining up with TRBD2. The length of the CDR3 is 16 residues. The trim removed 3 bases at V and 7 bases at J, leaving 5 bases unmatched. Looked up from germline, CDR1 is SGHVS and CDR2 is FNYEAQ. CDR3 loop: CASSFRLAGGHNEQFF. In DNA, the CDR3 is TGTGCCAGCAGCTTCCGACTAGCGGGAGGGCATAATGAGCAGTTCTTC. The variable domain in full, with the rest retrieved from reference TRBV7-6 and TRBJ2-1, is GAGVSQSPRYKVTKRGQDVALRCDPISGHVSLYWYRQALGQGPEFLTYFNYEAQQDKSGLPNDRFSAERPEGSISTLTIQRTEQRDSAMYRCASSFRLAGGHNEQFFGPGTRLTVL.

V and J are TRBV27 and TRBJ1-5; no clear D gene. The V gene lost 5 bases and the J gene lost 1 base, with 12 bases spanning the gap. The CDR3 consists of 15 residues. CDR1 and CDR2 (germline): MNHEY, SMNVEV (reference sequence). The CDR3 bases are TGTGCCAGCAGTCTTTCGGAGGGAAGCAATCAGCCCCAGCATTTT. Translating it yields CASSLSEGSNQPQHF.

This chain joins TRBV27 and TRBJ2-1, with 7 nucleotides matching TRBD2. CDR1 is MNHEY, CDR2 SMNVEV, per germline (reference sequence). Trimming cost V 8 bases and J 7 bases; bases outside gene matches: 5. The CDR3 has 12 amino acids. In DNA, the CDR3 is TGTGCCAGCGGACTCGGGGGGAATGAGCAGTTCTTC. Protein product: CASGLGGNEQFF.

V usage is TRBV7-2 and J usage is TRBJ1-1; D is unclear. V gave up 6 bases and J gave up 1 base, with 9 bases separating them. The germline V gene encodes CDR1 SGHTA and CDR2 FQGNSA. CDR3 length: 13 residues. CDR3 region: CASSLTRNTEAFF. The CDR3 bases are TGTGCCAGCAGTTTAACTAGGAACACTGAAGCTTTCTTT.

The chain joins TRBV7-8 to TRBJ1-2; 7 bases align to TRBD1. J lost 6 bases, V lost 2 bases, and 15 bases had no gene match. The CDR3 consists of 17 residues. Germline V gene data show CDR1 as SGHVS and CDR2 as FQNEAQ. The CDR3 loop reads CASSLIWVGGIDDGYTF. CDR3 nucleotides: TGTGCCAGCAGCTTAATTTGGGTAGGGGGCATAGACGATGGCTACACCTTC. Full variable domain (remainder filled in from reference TRBV7-8 and TRBJ1-2): GAGVSQSPRYKVAKRGQDVALRCDPISGHVSLFWYQQALGQGPEFLTYFQNEAQLDKSGLPSDRFFAERPEGSVSTLKIQRTQQEDSAVYLCASSLIWVGGIDDGYTFGSGTRLTVV.

CDR3 DNA: TGTGCCAGCAGCGGCCTGACGGGGAAGTCCTACAATGAGCAGTTCTTC. It is translated as CASSGLTGKSYNEQFF. The chain is built from TRBV5-4 and TRBJ2-1, with D possibly matching TRBD2 (5 bases). Germline V gene data show CDR1 as SGHNT and CDR2 as YYREEE (reference sequence). The V end lost 4 bases, the J end lost 1 base, and 15 bases lay between the germline ends. The CDR3 contains 16 residues.

The chain couples TRBV3-1 (or the pseudogene TRBV3-2) to TRBJ1-2; 8 bases fit TRBD1. CDR1 is LGHDT, CDR2 YNNKEL, per germline (reference sequence). The CDR3 loop spans 14 amino acids. V lost 3 bases to trimming and J lost 6 bases; unmatched junction nucleotides: 6. Here the CDR3 DNA reads TGTGCCAGCAGCCACGTCGCAGGGGGCCATGGCTACACCTTC. Its translation: CASSHVAGGHGYTF.